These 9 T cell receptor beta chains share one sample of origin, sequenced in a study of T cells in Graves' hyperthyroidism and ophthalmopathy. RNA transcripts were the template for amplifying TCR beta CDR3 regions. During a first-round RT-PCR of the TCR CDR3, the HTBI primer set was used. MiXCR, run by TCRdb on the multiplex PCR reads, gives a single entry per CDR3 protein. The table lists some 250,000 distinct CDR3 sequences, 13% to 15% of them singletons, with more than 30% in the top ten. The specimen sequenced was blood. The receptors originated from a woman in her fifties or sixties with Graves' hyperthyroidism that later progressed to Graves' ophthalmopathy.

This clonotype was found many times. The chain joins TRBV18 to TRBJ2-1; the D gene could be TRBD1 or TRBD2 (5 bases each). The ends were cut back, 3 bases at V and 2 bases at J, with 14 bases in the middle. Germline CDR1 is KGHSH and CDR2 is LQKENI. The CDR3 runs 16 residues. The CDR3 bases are TGTGCCAGCTCACCGGGGGTTGCAGCTACCTACAATGAGCAGTTCTTC. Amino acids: CASSPGVAATYNEQFF.

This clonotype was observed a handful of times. For the CDR3, the DNA is TGTGCCATCACCCTGGGATCTTTCTCTGGAAACACCATATATTTT. Translated, it gives CAITLGSFSGNTIYF. The V and J genes are TRBV10-3 and TRBJ1-3; unclear D gene. Germline loops: CDR1 ENHRY, CDR2 SYGVKD. V was shortened by 7 bases and J by 0 bases, with 13 bases between the two germline ends. This CDR3 has 15 residues.

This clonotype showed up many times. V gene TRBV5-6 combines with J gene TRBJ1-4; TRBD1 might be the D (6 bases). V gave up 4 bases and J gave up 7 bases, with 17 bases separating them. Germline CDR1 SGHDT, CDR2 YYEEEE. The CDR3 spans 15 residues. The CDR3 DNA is TGTGCCAGCAGCCAGAATCGGGCAGGGGTTGAAAAACTGTTTTTT. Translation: CASSQNRAGVEKLFF.

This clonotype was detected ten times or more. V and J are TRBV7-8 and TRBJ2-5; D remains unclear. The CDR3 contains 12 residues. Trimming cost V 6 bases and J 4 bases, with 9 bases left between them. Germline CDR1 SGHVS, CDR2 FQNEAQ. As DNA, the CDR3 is TGTGCCAGCAGTGGGTCATTAGAGACCCAGTACTTC. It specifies CASSGSLETQYF.

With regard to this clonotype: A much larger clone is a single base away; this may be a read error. The CDR3, as DNA: TGTGCCAGCAGTAGACAGGGCGATGACTATGGCTTCACCTTC. Amino acids: CASSRQGDDYGFTF. This chain connects TRBV12-3 or TRBV12-4 to TRBJ1-2; 7 bases line up with TRBD1. This CDR3 contains 14 residues.

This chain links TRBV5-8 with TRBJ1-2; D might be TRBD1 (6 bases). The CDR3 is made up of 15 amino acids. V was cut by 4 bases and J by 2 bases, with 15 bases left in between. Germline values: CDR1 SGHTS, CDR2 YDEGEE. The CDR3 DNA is TGTGCCAGCAGCAGATCAACGACAGGAAACTATGGCTACACCTTC. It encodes CASSRSTTGNYGYTF. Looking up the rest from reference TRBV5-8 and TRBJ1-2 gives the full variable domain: EAGVTQSPTHLIKTRGQQATLRCSPISGHTSVYWYQQALGLGLQFLLWYDEGEERNRGNFPPRFSGRQFPNYSSELNVNALELEDSALYLCASSRSTTGNYGYTFGSGTRLTVV.

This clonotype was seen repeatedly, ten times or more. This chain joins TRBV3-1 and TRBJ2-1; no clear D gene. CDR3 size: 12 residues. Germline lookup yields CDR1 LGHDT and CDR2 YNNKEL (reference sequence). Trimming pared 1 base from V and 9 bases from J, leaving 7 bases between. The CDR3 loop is CASSQASGEQFF. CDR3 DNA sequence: TGTGCCAGCAGCCAAGCATCGGGTGAGCAGTTCTTC.

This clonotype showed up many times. The CDR3 DNA reads TGTGCCAGCAGTGAGATGGGACAGGGAGTAACCTACGAGCAGTACTTC. Its protein is CASSEMGQGVTYEQYF. This rearrangement joins TRBV2 to TRBJ2-7; 9 nucleotides agree with TRBD1. The CDR3 has 16 amino acids. The trim removed 3 bases at V and 2 bases at J, leaving 8 bases unmatched. Germline assignment: CDR1 SNHLY and CDR2 FYNNEI.

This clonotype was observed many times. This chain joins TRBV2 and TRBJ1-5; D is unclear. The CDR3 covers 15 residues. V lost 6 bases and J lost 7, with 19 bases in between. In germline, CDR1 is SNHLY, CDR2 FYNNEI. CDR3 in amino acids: CASRKTDQKRQPQHF. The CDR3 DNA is TGTGCCAGCAGGAAGACCGACCAAAAGAGGCAGCCCCAGCATTTT.